A single sample gave rise to the 10 T cell receptor beta chains below, sequenced in a study of cytomegalovirus exposure and HLA in healthy donors. The PCR ran on 60 Vbeta and 13 Jbeta primers. Libraries were prepared by immunoSEQ multiplex PCR; TCRdb keeps only in-frame clonotypes and omits some of them. Of some 200,000 clones listed, 70% are singletons. Source material: PBMCs. These receptor sequences come from a man between 40 and 49 years old in good health and CMV-seropositive.

The chain couples TRBV19 to TRBJ2-1, with D possibly TRBD2 on 7 matching bases. The CDR3 extends over 15 amino acids. V was shortened by 5 bases and J by 4 bases, with 15 bases between the two germline ends. Germline CDR1 and CDR2: LNHDA and SQIVND (reference sequence). The CDR3 loop reads CASSPGGGAYNEQFF. The CDR3 bases are TGTGCCAGTAGTCCTGGTGGGGGGGCGTACAATGAGCAGTTCTTC.

This clone appeared a single time. The chain combines TRBV7-2 with TRBJ1-2; D remains unclear. CDR1 is SGHTA, CDR2 FQGNSA, per germline. Trimming cost V 1 base and J 4 bases, with 13 bases left between them. CDR3 size: 15 residues. The CDR3 is CASSLVAEASYGYTF. The DNA of the CDR3 is TGTGCCAGCAGCTTAGTGGCGGAAGCTTCCTATGGCTACACCTTC.

In its sample, this clone was seen a few times. The J gene is TRBJ1-4, the V gene TRBV9; 7 bases map to TRBD1. Trimming removed 4 bases from V and 4 bases from J; junction bases left unmatched: 7. This CDR3 comprises 15 residues. The germline V gene has CDR1 SGDLS and CDR2 YYNGEE. CDR3 bases: TGTGCCAGCAGCCCCGGGACAGATAGTAATGAAAAACTGTTTTTT. Translated: CASSPGTDSNEKLFF. Full variable domain (remainder filled in from reference TRBV9 and TRBJ1-4): DSGVTQTPKHLITATGQRVTLRCSPRSGDLSVYWYQQSLDQGLQFLIQYYNGEERAKGNILERFSAQQFPDLHSELNLSSLELGDSALYFCASSPGTDSNEKLFFGSGTQLSVL.

The gene calls are TRBV5-4 and TRBJ2-3; 7 bases agree with TRBD2. Germline CDR1 and CDR2: SGHNT and YYREEE (reference sequence). J was trimmed by 5 bases and V by 4 bases; bases with no gene match: 10. The CDR3 loop spans 15 amino acids. This CDR3 is CASSLPGASGDTQYF. The CDR3 DNA is TGTGCCAGCAGCCTACCTGGGGCTAGCGGAGATACGCAGTATTTT.

The V gene is TRBV7-2, the J gene TRBJ2-7, with D maybe TRBD1 (6 bases). The V gene lost 3 bases and the J gene lost 8 bases, with 17 bases spanning the gap. Germline V gene sequence: CDR1 SGHTA, CDR2 FQGNSA. The CDR3 runs to 14 residues. As DNA, the CDR3 is TGTGCCAGCAGCTTTACCCCCCAGGGGTTCAAGCAGTACTTC. As protein: CASSFTPQGFKQYF.

The V call is TRBV29-1, the J call TRBJ1-5; 7 bases are shared with TRBD1. Germline V lookup: CDR1 SQVTM, CDR2 ANQGSEA. The CDR3 extends over 15 amino acids. V was pared by 1 base and J by 2 bases, with 5 bases of the junction left unmatched. For the CDR3, the DNA is TGCAGCGTTGAAGCCGAGACAGGGTGCAATCAGCCCCAGCATTTT. The encoded protein is CSVEAETGCNQPQHF.

This clone has only one observation. Its ends do not fully match the called genes, so a read error is possible. This rearrangement joins TRBV27 to TRBJ2-7; 8 nucleotides line up with TRBD1. This CDR3 contains 16 residues. Germline CDR1 and CDR2: MNHEY and SMNVEV (reference sequence). In nucleotides, the CDR3 is TGTGCCAGCAGTATATCACTAACAGGGGGAGATTACGAGCAGTACTTC. It codes for CASSISLTGGDYEQYF.

The rearrangement links TRBV5-4 to TRBJ1-6, with TRBD1 matching over 9 bases. Germline CDR1 SGHNT, CDR2 YYREEE (reference sequence). The CDR3 length is 15 residues. With V trimmed by 4 bases and J by 7 bases, 6 bases remained unmatched. In DNA, the CDR3 is TGTGCCAGCAGCCGACGACAGGGGGAGAATTCACCCCTCCACTTT. Protein product: CASSRRQGENSPLHF.

The V gene is TRBV4-1, the J gene TRBJ1-3, with D tentatively TRBD1 (5 bases). V was clipped by 0 bases and J by 3 bases, with 15 bases between them. Germline assignment: CDR1 MGHRA and CDR2 YSYEKL. The CDR3 extends over 17 amino acids. The CDR3 reads CASSQDDNRLSGNTIYF. The CDR3, as DNA: TGCGCCAGCAGCCAAGATGACAACAGGCTAAGTGGAAACACCATATATTTT.

This clone came up once. The rearrangement joins TRBV7-9 to TRBJ2-7; 11 bases are a match to TRBD2. Germline lookup yields CDR1 SEHNR and CDR2 FQNEAQ (reference sequence). CDR3 length: 19 amino acids. The V gene end was trimmed by 5 bases and the J gene end by 2 bases; junction bases not matched to a gene: 17. The CDR3 DNA is TGTGCCAGCAGCCGACGAGGCCCCGGGACTAGCGGTTCTCCCTACGAGCAGTACTTC. Protein: CASSRRGPGTSGSPYEQYF.